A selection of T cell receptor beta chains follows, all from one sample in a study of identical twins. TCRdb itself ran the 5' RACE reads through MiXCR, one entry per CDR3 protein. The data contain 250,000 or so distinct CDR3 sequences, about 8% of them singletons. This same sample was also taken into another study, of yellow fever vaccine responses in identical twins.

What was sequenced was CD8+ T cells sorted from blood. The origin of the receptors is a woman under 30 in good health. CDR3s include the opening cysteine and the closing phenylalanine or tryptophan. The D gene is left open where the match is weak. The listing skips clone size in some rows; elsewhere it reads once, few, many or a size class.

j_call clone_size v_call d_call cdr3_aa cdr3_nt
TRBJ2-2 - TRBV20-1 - CSASYHHGLLNTGELFF TGCAGTGCTAGTTATCATCATGGACTACTGAACACCGGGGAGCTGTTTTTT
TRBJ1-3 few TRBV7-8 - CASSFRQDGNAGNTIYF TGTGCCAGCAGCTTCAGACAGGACGGGAACGCTGGAAACACCATATATTTT
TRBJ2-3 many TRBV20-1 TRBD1 CSAFRTGDNTDTQYF TGCAGTGCATTTCGGACAGGGGACAACACAGATACGCAGTATTTT
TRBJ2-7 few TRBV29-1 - CSVEDLSYEQYF TGCAGCGTTGAGGACCTCTCCTACGAGCAGTACTTC
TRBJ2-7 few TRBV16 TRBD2 CASSQSLAVDEQYF TGTGCCAGCAGCCAATCACTAGCGGTAGACGAGCAGTACTTC
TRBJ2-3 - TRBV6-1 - CASNPGGGSTDTQYF TGTGCCAGCAATCCCGGAGGAGGGAGCACAGATACGCAGTATTTT
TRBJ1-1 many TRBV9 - CASSAGTGMMNTEAFF TGTGCCAGCAGCGCCGGGACGGGAATGATGAACACTGAAGCTTTCTTT
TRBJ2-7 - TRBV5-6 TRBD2 CASSRGVLCEQYF TGTGCCAGCAGCCGGGGGGTCCTCTGCGAGCAGTACTTC
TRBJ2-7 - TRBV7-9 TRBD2 CASSLAGGQSYEQYF TGTGCCAGCAGCTTGGCGGGGGGACAATCCTACGAGCAGTACTTC
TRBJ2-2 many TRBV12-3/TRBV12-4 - CASSPGQANTGELFF TGTGCCAGCAGTCCGGGACAAGCGAACACCGGGGAGCTGTTTTTT
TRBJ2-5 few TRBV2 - CASGDSYQETQYF TGTGCCAGCGGGGACTCCTATCAAGAGACCCAGTACTTC
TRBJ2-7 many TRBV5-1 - CASSVWGGSNEQYF TGCGCCAGCAGCGTCTGGGGAGGTTCCAACGAGCAGTACTTC
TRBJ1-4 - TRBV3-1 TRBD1 CASSQDTGVTTNEKLFF TGTGCCAGCAGCCAAGATACAGGGGTAACAACTAATGAAAAACTGTTTTTT
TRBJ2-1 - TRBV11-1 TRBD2 CASSPHKLAGGDHNEQFF TGTGCCAGCAGCCCTCATAAACTAGCGGGGGGGGACCACAATGAGCAGTTCTTC
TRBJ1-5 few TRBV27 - CASSFQYSNQPQHF TGTGCCAGCAGTTTCCAGTACAGCAATCAGCCCCAGCATTTT
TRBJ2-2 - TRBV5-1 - CASTPGIANTGELFF TGCGCCAGCACACCAGGAATTGCGAACACCGGGGAGCTGTTTTTT
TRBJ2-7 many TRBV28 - CASSFRTYEQYF TGTGCCAGCAGTTTTCGGACCTACGAGCAGTACTTC